The clone carrying this T cell receptor beta chain was seen ten or more times. The data derive from a study of neurological immune-mediated disorders. CDR3 size: 17 residues. The V gene's germline CDR1 is DFQATT and CDR2 SNEGSKA (reference sequence). Trimming shortened V by 0 bases and J by 0 bases, and 17 bases separated the two germline ends. 5'RACE generated cDNA with 10-nucleotide random UMIs. TCRdb used MiXCR to reprocess the 5' RACE reads, holding one entry per CDR3 protein. The sample lists fewer than 75,000 distinct CDR3 sequences; around 3% were seen once. Material for sequencing was PBMCs. The chain combines TRBV20-1 with TRBJ2-5; D is ambiguous. The origin of this receptor is a man between 35 and 55 years old with multiple sclerosis. This chain's CDR3 is CSAREGLDTTYQETQYF. In nucleotides, the CDR3 is TGCAGTGCTAGAGAGGGGTTAGACACGACGTACCAAGAGACCCAGTACTTC.